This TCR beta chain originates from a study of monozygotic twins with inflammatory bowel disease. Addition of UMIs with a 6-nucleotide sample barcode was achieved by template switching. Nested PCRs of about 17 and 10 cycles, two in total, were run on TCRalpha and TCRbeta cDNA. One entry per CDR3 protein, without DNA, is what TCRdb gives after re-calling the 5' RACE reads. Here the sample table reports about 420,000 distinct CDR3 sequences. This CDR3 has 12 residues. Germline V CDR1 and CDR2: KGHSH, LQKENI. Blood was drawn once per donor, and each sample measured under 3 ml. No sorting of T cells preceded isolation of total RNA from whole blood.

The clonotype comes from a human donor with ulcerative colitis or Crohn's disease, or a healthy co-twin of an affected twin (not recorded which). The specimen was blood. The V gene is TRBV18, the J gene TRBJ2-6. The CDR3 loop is CASYAAANVLTF.